The 10 T cell receptor beta chains presented below share a single source sample, sequenced in a study of OX40 agonist ivuxolimab in advanced cancers. Produced via immunoSEQ multiplex PCR; TCRdb's table is partial and in-frame only. The repertoire holds approximately 73,000 clones, with about nine tenths as singletons. The input for sequencing was CD4+ or CD8+ T cells sorted from blood, taken in a trial of the OX40 agonist ivuxolimab. The receptors derive from an adult with an advanced solid tumor such as melanoma, head and neck, liver or kidney cancer.

The V call is TRBV10-3, the J call TRBJ1-2, with no clear D. With 6 bases removed from V and 1 base from J, the gap between germline ends came to 9 bases. This CDR3 has 13 amino acids. Per the germline V gene, CDR1 is ENHRY and CDR2 is SYGVKD. DNA for the CDR3: TGTGCCATCAGGCCGGGGAGTAACTATGGCTACACCTTC. This gives the protein CAIRPGSNYGYTF.

V usage is TRBV6-1 and J usage is TRBJ2-7; the D gene is possibly TRBD1 (6 bases). Germline CDR1 is MNHNS and CDR2 is SASEGT. Trimming cost V 0 bases and J 9 bases, with 12 bases left between them. This CDR3 comprises 13 residues. The CDR3 nucleotides are TGTGCCAGCAGTGAAGCGGAACAGGGCAGGCAGTACTTC. Translating it yields CASSEAEQGRQYF.

V and J are TRBV19 and TRBJ2-2; 11 bases are a match to TRBD2. The CDR3 extends over 17 amino acids. Trimming at V came to 7 bases and at J to 5 bases, leaving 12 bases not matched to a gene. The germline V gene has CDR1 LNHDA and CDR2 SQIVND (reference sequence). The CDR3 here is CASKLSTSGTSTGELFF. CDR3 coding DNA: TGTGCCAGTAAGCTGTCGACTAGCGGGACGAGTACCGGGGAGCTGTTTTTT.

The rearrangement uses TRBV30 and TRBJ1-2; D unclear. CDR1 and CDR2 from the germline V gene are GTSNPN and SVGIG (reference sequence). The CDR3 is made up of 11 amino acids. Trimming cost V 7 bases and J 6 bases, with 12 bases left between them. As DNA, the CDR3 is TGTGCCTTCCCAGGATGGAATGGCTACACCTTC. Translation gives CAFPGWNGYTF.

The chain uses TRBV5-6 and TRBJ1-1, with TRBD1 as a possible D gene (5 bases). Germline values: CDR1 SGHDT, CDR2 YYEEEE. Trimming stripped 10 bases from V and 3 bases from J, with 13 bases between. The CDR3 contains 12 residues. CDR3 protein: CAARPGDTEAFF. CDR3 nucleotides: TGTGCCGCCCGCCCGGGGGACACTGAAGCTTTCTTT.

The chain carries TRBV25-1 and TRBJ1-4, with D perhaps TRBD1 (6 bases). Trimming removed 3 bases at V and 4 bases at J, with 12 bases between. Germline V gene data show CDR1 as MGHDK and CDR2 as SYGVNS. The CDR3 covers 15 residues. The CDR3 region has the DNA TGTGCCAGCAGTGACCCGGGACATATTAATGAAAAACTGTTTTTT. Its protein is CASSDPGHINEKLFF.

This chain connects TRBV19 to TRBJ1-2; D is unresolved. CDR3 size: 14 residues. Germline loops: CDR1 LNHDA, CDR2 SQIVND (reference sequence). The V and J ends lost 2 bases and 4 bases respectively, with 11 bases between them. As DNA, the CDR3 is TGTGCCAGTAGTATAAGGTCGGAAATCTATGGCTACACCTTC. Translated: CASSIRSEIYGYTF.

This chain uses TRBV5-6 with TRBJ1-2; D remains ambiguous. The CDR3 contains 12 residues. V shed 0 bases and J shed 8 bases, with 8 bases lying between them. Germline V gene sequence: CDR1 SGHDT, CDR2 YYEEEE. The CDR3, as DNA: TGTGCCAGCAGCTTGGAGGGATGGGGCTACACCTTC. This gives the protein CASSLEGWGYTF.

The gene calls are TRBV7-9 and TRBJ2-3; TRBD1 matches 9 bases. V shed 5 bases, J shed 4 bases, and the junction held 7 bases outside the gene matches. Germline CDR1 reads SEHNR; CDR2 reads FQNEAQ (reference sequence). The CDR3 totals 15 residues. The CDR3 DNA is TGTGCCAGCAGCCAAGACAGGGGGGGTGCAGATACGCAGTATTTT. Protein: CASSQDRGGADTQYF.

J is TRBJ2-5 and V is TRBV9, with a weak D call TRBD1 (7 bases). V was pared by 0 bases and J by 5 bases, with 14 bases between. The germline gives CDR1 SGDLS, CDR2 YYNGEE. This CDR3 is built from 15 residues. The CDR3 protein is CASSVAGRGVETQYF. The CDR3 nucleotides are TGTGCCAGCAGCGTAGCTGGCAGGGGGGTTGAGACCCAGTACTTC.